The 8 T cell receptor beta chains reported below all come from one sample, sequenced in a study of blood T cell repertoires in COVID-19. The data were produced by immunoSEQ multiplex PCR, yet TCRdb's version contains in-frame clones alone and is incomplete. The sample carries roughly 90,000 clones, 75% to 90% recorded once. The specimen was peripheral blood. The receptor set was obtained from a woman older than 75 with active or convalescent COVID-19.

Turning to this clone: In the same sample, other DNA sequences code for this CDR3. V usage is TRBV5-1 and J usage is TRBJ2-1, with TRBD1 as a possible D gene (5 bases). V lost 0 bases to trimming and J lost 4 bases, with 8 bases between them. This CDR3 comprises 14 residues. The germline V gene has CDR1 SGHRS and CDR2 YFSETQ. The DNA for the CDR3 is TGCGCCAGCAGCTTGGGGGGCCGGTACAATGAGCAGTTCTTC. The encoded protein is CASSLGGRYNEQFF.

The chain joins TRBV7-2 to TRBJ1-3, with 7 bases that match TRBD1. This CDR3 region has 14 residues. The germline V gene has CDR1 SGHTA and CDR2 FQGNSA. Trimming removed 6 bases from V and 3 bases from J; junction bases left unmatched: 5. CDR3 in amino acids: CASRSNRGGNTIYF. CDR3 nucleotides: TGTGCCAGCAGATCTAACAGGGGTGGAAACACCATATATTTT.

The CDR3 DNA reads as TGCGCCAGCAGCTTGGACAGGGAGTTCTCACCCCTCCACTTT. Amino acids: CASSLDREFSPLHF. The chain couples TRBV5-1 to TRBJ1-6, with D tentatively TRBD1 (6 bases). The V end lost 0 bases, the J end lost 10 bases, and 11 bases lay between the germline ends. CDR1 and CDR2 (germline): SGHRS, YFSETQ. There are 14 residues in the CDR3.

The count of this clone is one. The chain combines TRBV3-1 (or the pseudogene TRBV3-2) with TRBJ2-3, with D hard to call. This CDR3 has 14 residues. The ends were cut back, 3 bases at V and 5 bases at J, with 12 bases in the middle. Looked up from germline, CDR1 is LGHDT and CDR2 is YNNKEL (reference sequence). CDR3 DNA: TGTGCCAGCAGCCATAATACTGGCGGAGATACGCAGTATTTT. Residues: CASSHNTGGDTQYF.

As regards this clone: This sample also contains other DNA sequences that code for the same CDR3. The chain is built from TRBV5-6 and TRBJ2-1, with TRBD2 identical over 7 bases. Per the germline V gene, CDR1 is SGHDT and CDR2 is YYEEEE. This CDR3 is 16 amino acids long. Germline trimming cut 0 bases from V and 3 bases from J; bases unmatched to any gene: 6. The chain's CDR3 is CASSLAPSGVYNEQFF. The CDR3 DNA reads as TGTGCCAGCAGCTTGGCCCCAAGCGGGGTCTACAATGAGCAGTTCTTC.

The J gene is TRBJ2-4, the V gene TRBV5-1; 7 nucleotides agree with TRBD2. The CDR3 is made up of 15 amino acids. Germline V CDR1 and CDR2: SGHRS, YFSETQ. Unmatched junction bases numbered 8, after V lost 0 bases and J lost 8 bases. The CDR3 sequence: CASSLDGGIGDIQYF. In nucleotides, the CDR3 is TGCGCCAGCAGCTTGGACGGGGGGATTGGTGACATTCAGTACTTC.

The chain combines TRBV10-2 with TRBJ2-7; possible D gene TRBD1, 5 bases. The germline V and J ends were trimmed by 4 bases and 2 bases, with 9 bases remaining between them. The germline V gene has CDR1 WSHSY and CDR2 SAAADI. The CDR3 has 13 amino acids. CDR3 amino acids: CASSGGAPYEQYF. DNA for the CDR3: TGCGCCAGCAGTGGTGGGGCTCCCTACGAGCAGTACTTC.

This clone was detected only once. CDR3 region: CASSPPGVETQYF. For the CDR3, the DNA is TGTGCCAGCAGTCCCCCCGGGGTGGAGACCCAGTACTTC. This sequence joins TRBV28 and TRBJ2-5; TRBD2 might be the D (5 bases). CDR1 is MDHEN and CDR2 is SYDVKM in the germline V gene. The CDR3 sequence is 13 residues long. The V end lost 5 bases, the J end lost 5 bases, and 12 bases lay between the germline ends.